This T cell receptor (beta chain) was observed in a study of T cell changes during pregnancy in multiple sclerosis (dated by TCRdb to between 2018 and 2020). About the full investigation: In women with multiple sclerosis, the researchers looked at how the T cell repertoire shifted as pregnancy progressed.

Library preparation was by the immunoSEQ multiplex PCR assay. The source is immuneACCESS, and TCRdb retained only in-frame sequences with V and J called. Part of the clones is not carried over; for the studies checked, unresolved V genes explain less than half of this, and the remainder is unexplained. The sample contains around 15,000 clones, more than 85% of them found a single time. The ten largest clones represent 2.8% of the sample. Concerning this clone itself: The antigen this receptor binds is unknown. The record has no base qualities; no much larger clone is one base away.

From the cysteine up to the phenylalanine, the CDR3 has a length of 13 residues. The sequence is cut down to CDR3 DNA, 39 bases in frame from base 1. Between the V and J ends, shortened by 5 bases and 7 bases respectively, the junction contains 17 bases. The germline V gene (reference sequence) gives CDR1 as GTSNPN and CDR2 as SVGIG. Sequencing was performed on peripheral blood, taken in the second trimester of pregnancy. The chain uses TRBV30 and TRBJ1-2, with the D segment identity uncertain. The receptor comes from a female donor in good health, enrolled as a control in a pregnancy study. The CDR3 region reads CAWQEGGLGGYTF. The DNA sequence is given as TGTGCCTGGCAAGAGGGCGGGTTAGGTGGCTACACCTTC.